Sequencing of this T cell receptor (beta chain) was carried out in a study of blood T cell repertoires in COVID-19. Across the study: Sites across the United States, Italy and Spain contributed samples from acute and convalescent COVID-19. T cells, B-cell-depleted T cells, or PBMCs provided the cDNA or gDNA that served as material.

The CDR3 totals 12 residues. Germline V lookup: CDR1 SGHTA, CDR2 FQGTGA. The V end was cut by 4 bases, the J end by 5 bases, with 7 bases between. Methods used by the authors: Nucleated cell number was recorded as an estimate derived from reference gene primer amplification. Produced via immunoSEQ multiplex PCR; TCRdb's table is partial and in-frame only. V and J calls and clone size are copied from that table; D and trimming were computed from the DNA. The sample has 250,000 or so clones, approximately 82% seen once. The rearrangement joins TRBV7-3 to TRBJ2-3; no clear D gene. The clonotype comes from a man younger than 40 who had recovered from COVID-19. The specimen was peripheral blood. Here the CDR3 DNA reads TGTGCCAGCAGCTCTAACGGAGATACGCAGTATTTT. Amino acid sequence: CASSSNGDTQYF.